What follows are 3 T cell receptor beta chains derived from one specimen sequenced in a study of shared clonotypes between healthy human individuals (dated by TCRdb to about 2020). The method behind the library was the immunoSEQ multiplex PCR assay. TCRdb took this table from immuneACCESS and kept in-frame rearrangements with V and J called. Such tables lack part of the clones; where checked against another copy, unresolved V genes explain under half of the gap, and the rest is unexplained. In this sample the table shows about 2.4 million clones, roughly 93% of which occur a single time. Approximately 0.37% of the sample goes to the ten largest clones. Sequences were obtained from naive CD4+ T cells from PBMCs. Taken with the paper, the label for cell subset or site translates to: CD45RA+ positively selected. The source of these receptors is a man aged 18 to 35 in good health. Some clones in this sample may be carry-over from other donors' samples.

The chain couples TRBV5-8 to TRBJ1-5; no firm D call. Germline V gives CDR1 SGHTS, CDR2 YDEGEE. V lost 4 bases and J lost 4, with 15 bases in between. The CDR3 is 15 amino acids. CDR3 sequence reads: CASSAEWTLNQPQHF. The DNA for the CDR3 is TGTGCCAGCAGCGCCGAGTGGACGTTGAATCAGCCCCAGCATTTT.

V usage is TRBV28 and J usage is TRBJ1-2, with 7 bases matching TRBD1. Germline trimming cut 4 bases from V and 4 bases from J; bases unmatched to any gene: 3. The CDR3 length is 13 residues. Germline V gene sequence: CDR1 MDHEN, CDR2 SYDVKM. The CDR3, as DNA: TGTGCCAGCAGTTACGACAGGGCCTATGGCTACACCTTC. This codes for CASSYDRAYGYTF.

The V call is TRBV4-3, the J call TRBJ1-2; the D gene is possibly TRBD1 (5 bases). Trimming pared 3 bases from V and 1 base from J, leaving 9 bases between. This CDR3 contains 14 residues. CDR1 is LGHNA, CDR2 YSLEER, per germline. CDR3 in DNA: TGCGCCAGCAGCCATGCCGGGGGTAACTATGGCTACACCTTC. It yields the protein CASSHAGGNYGYTF.